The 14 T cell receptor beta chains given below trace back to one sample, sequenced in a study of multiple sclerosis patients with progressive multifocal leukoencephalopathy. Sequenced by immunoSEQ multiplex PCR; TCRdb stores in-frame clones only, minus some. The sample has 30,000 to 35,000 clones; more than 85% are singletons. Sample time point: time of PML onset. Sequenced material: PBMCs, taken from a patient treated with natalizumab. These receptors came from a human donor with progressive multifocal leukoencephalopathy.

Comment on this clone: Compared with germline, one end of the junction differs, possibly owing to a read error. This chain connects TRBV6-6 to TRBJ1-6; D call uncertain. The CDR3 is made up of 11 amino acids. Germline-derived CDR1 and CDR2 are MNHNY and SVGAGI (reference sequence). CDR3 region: CASRTESLLHF. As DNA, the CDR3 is TGTGCCAGCAGAACGGAATCACTCCTCCACTTT.

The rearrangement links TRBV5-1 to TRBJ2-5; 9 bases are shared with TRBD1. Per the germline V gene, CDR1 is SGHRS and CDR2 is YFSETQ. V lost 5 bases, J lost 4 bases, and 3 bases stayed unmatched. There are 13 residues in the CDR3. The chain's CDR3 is CASRGTGRETQYF. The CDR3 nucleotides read TGCGCCAGCAGGGGGACAGGGAGAGAGACCCAGTACTTC.

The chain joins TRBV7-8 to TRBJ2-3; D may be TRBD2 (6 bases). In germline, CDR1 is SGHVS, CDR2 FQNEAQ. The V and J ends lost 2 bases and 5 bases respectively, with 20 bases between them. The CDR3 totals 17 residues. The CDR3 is CASSLRPSQRRGDTQYF. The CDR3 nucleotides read TGTGCCAGCAGCTTAAGACCCTCGCAGCGGAGGGGAGATACGCAGTATTTT.

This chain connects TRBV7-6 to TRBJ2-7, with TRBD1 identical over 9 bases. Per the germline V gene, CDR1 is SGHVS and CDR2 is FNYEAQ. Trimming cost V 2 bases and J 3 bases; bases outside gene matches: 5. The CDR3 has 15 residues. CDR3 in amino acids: CASSLWGGQGYEQYF. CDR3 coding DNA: TGTGCCAGCAGCTTATGGGGGGGACAGGGCTACGAGCAGTACTTC.

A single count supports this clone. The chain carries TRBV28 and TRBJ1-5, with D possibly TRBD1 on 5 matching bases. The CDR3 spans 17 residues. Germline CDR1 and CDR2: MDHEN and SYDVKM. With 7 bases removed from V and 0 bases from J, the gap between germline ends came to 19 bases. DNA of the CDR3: TGTGCCAGCACCCAAGGGGACGACATTTATAGCAATCAGCCCCAGCATTTT. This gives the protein CASTQGDDIYSNQPQHF.

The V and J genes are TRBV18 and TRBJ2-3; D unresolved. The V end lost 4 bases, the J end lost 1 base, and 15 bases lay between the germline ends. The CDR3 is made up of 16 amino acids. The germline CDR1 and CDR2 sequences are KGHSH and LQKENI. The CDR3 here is CASSHSPGRGTDTQYF. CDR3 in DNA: TGTGCCAGCTCACACTCTCCCGGACGAGGCACAGATACGCAGTATTTT.

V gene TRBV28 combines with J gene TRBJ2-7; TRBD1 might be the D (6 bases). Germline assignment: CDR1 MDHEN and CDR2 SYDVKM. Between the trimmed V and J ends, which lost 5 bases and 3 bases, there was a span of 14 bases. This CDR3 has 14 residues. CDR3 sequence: CASSTGSFYYEQYF. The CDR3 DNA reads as TGTGCCAGCAGTACAGGGAGTTTTTACTACGAGCAGTACTTC.

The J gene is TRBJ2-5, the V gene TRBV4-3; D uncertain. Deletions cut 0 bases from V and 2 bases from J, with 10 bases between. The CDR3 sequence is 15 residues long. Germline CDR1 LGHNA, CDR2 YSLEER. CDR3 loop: CASSQDLGSQETQYF. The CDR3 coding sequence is TGCGCCAGCAGCCAAGATCTAGGCAGTCAAGAGACCCAGTACTTC.

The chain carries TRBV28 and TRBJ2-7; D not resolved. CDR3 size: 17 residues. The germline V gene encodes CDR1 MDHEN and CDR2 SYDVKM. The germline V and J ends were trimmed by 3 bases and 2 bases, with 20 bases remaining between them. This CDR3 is CASSLPWDMDWAYEQYF. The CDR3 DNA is TGTGCCAGCAGTTTGCCGTGGGATATGGATTGGGCCTACGAGCAGTACTTC. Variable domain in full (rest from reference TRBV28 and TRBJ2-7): DVKVTQSSRYLVKRTGEKVFLECVQDMDHENMFWYRQDPGLGLRLIYFSYDVKMKEKGDIPEGYSVSREKKERFSLILESASTNQTSMYLCASSLPWDMDWAYEQYFGPGTRLTVT.

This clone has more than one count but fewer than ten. In DNA, the CDR3 is TGTGCCAGCAGTTTATCGAAATTGCAGGGGAAGTATGCAGCTTTCTTT. Its translation is CASSLSKLQGKYAAFF. The chain carries TRBV27 and TRBJ1-1; perhaps TRBD1 as D (6 bases). The CDR3 spans 16 residues. V shed 0 bases and J shed 10 bases, with 21 bases lying between them. From germline, CDR1 is MNHEY and CDR2 SMNVEV (reference sequence).

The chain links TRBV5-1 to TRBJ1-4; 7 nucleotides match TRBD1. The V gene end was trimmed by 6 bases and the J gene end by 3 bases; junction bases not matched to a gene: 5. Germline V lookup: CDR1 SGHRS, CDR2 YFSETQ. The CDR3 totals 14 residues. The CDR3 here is CASTEGAPNEKLFF. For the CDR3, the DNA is TGCGCCAGCACCGAGGGGGCGCCTAATGAAAAACTGTTTTTT.

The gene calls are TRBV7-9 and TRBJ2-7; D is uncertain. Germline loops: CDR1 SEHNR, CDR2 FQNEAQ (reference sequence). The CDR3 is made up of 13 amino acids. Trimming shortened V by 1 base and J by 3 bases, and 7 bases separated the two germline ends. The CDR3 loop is CASSLDDGYEQYF. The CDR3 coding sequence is TGTGCCAGCAGCTTAGACGACGGCTACGAGCAGTACTTC.

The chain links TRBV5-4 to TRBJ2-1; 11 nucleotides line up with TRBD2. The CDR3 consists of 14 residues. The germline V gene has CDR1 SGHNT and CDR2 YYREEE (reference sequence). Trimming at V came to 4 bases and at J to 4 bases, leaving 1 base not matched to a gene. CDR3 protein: CASSRTSGYNEQFF. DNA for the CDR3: TGTGCCAGCAGCCGGACTAGCGGGTACAATGAGCAGTTCTTC. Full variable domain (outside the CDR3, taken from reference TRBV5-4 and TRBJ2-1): ETGVTQSPTHLIKTRGQQVTLRCSSQSGHNTVSWYQQALGQGPQFIFQYYREEENGRGNFPPRFSGLQFPNYSSELNVNALELDDSALYLCASSRTSGYNEQFFGPGTRLTVL.

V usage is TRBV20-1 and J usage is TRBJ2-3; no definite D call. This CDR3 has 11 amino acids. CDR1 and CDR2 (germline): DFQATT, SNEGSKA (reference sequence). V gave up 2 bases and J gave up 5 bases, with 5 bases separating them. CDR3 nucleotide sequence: TGCAGTGCTAGAATGGGAGATACGCAGTATTTT. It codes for CSARMGDTQYF.